This T cell receptor (beta chain) was identified during a study of post-analysis software for immune sequencing data. The study, taken as a whole, reports: TRBV segments more frequent in patients than in controls numbered a few and included TRBV5-6, TRBV5-1 and TRBV20-1. Controls showed significantly higher normalized Chao1 diversity than did multiple sclerosis patients. By F measure, strong co-clustering occurred among samples prepared in the same batch.

Tagging with unique molecular identifiers was a feature of the TCR beta cDNA libraries. MiXCR, applied by TCRdb to the PCR reads, yields one record per CDR3 protein. This table has roughly 540,000 distinct CDR3 sequences, under 40% appearing once. With regard to this clonotype: Its specificity is not known.

Trimming removed 2 bases from V and 8 bases from J, with 9 bases in between. The CDR3 runs to 12 residues. Germline CDR1 LNHNV, CDR2 YYDKDF (reference sequence). This clonotype was sampled from a girl aged 2-17 years with multiple sclerosis. The specimen was blood. V usage is TRBV15 and J usage is TRBJ1-2; D might be TRBD1 (5 bases). This CDR3 reads CATSRTGVGYTF. The CDR3 DNA reads TGTGCCACCAGCAGAACAGGCGTGGGCTACACCTTC.